This T cell receptor gamma chain was sequenced for a study of gamma-delta chains in newborns, infants, children. TCRdb called clones from the reads again using CATT. The sample holds around 620 gamma-chain clones; roughly two fifths are singletons and the top ten take roughly 32%. CDR1 VENAVY and CDR2 YDSYNSRV come from the germline V gene. Trimming took 6 bases from V and 1 from J; bases not matched to a gene: 3. This CDR3 spans 12 amino acids. A word on this clone: A much larger clone sits a single nucleotide away, making a read error possible.

Sequenced input: blood. The clonotype comes from a child who was a newborn, infant or young child, either healthy, febrile or measles-vaccinated (not recorded which). This chain links TRGV8 with TRGJ1 or TRGJ2. No J gene was available from TCRdb, and it was assigned here by a germline match of the DNA. The CDR3 loop reads CATWYNYYKKLF. In DNA, the CDR3 is TGTGCCACCTGGTATAATTATTATAAGAAACTCTTT.